This entry describes one TCR beta chain. Its antigen is still unknown. This sample is drawn from a study of CD8 T cell repertoires and HIV-1 epitope variants. Turning to the study itself: Each of Twenty-five Gag and Nef epitope peptides stimulated a separate culture. IL-2, IL-7 and IL-15 were added on days 3 and 7 of approximately 10-day cultures.

The study, taken as a whole, reports: Of roughly nine antigen-specific beta clonotypes, 6 or 7 appeared to cross-react with escape variants.

The table came from immunoSEQ multiplex PCR; TCRdb's copy has only in-frame clones and leaves some out. The sample holds approximately 5,000 clones; 65% to 70% are singletons and the top ten take roughly 43%. The germline V gene encodes CDR1 MNHEY and CDR2 SMNVEV (reference sequence). The CDR3 runs 14 residues. The V segment lost 5 bases and the J segment 7 bases; nucleotides outside the gene matches: 10. This clonotype originated in a male donor with HIV. Sequencing used cultured CD8+ T cells derived from PBMCs. The chain links TRBV27 to TRBJ2-7; 8 nucleotides align to TRBD2. The CDR3 here is CASSTGGYREEQYF. The CDR3 coding sequence is TGTGCCAGCAGTACGGGAGGGTACAGGGAGGAGCAGTACTTC.